The rows below give T cell receptor beta chains drawn from one sample of a study of blood T cell repertoires in COVID-19. The protocol was immunoSEQ multiplex PCR, while the TCRdb copy is restricted to in-frame clones and leaves out a portion. The sample consists of around 130,000 clones, approximately 83% of them appearing once. Sequenced material: peripheral blood. These receptors all come from a woman between 45 and 65 years old who had recovered from COVID-19. Both conserved end residues are part of each CDR3. The D gene is left open where the match is weak. Expanded clones get a size class; other rows say once, few or many, or leave the size out.

TRBJ2-1,TRBD1,TRBV2,NA,CASTGQGMKSNEQFF,TGTGCCAGCACCGGACAGGGAATGAAGTCCAATGAGCAGTTCTTC
TRBJ2-2,NA,TRBV2,NA,CASSEGPLANTGELFF,TGTGCCAGCAGTGAAGGGCCGCTAGCTAACACCGGGGAGCTGTTTTTT
TRBJ1-6,NA,TRBV14,NA,CASSGTFNSPLHF,TGTGCCAGCAGCGGGACTTTTAATTCACCCCTCCACTTT
TRBJ1-2,NA,TRBV7-9,NA,CASSLYGTPQGGYTF,TGTGCCAGCAGCCTATACGGGACACCCCAAGGGGGCTACACCTTC
TRBJ2-5,NA,TRBV19,NA,CASSIVTDQETQYF,TGTGCCAGTAGTATTGTGACAGACCAAGAGACCCAGTACTTC
TRBJ2-5,NA,TRBV20-1,NA,CSADGETQYF,TGCAGTGCCGACGGGGAGACCCAGTACTTC
TRBJ2-3,TRBD2,TRBV10-1,NA,CASSETSGREDTQYF,TGCGCCAGCAGTGAGACTAGCGGGAGGGAAGATACGCAGTATTTT
TRBJ1-4,TRBD1,TRBV6-5,once,CAIGDRKNEKLFF,TGTGCCATAGGGGACAGGAAAAATGAAAAACTGTTTTTT
TRBJ2-3,TRBD2,TRBV19,NA,CASSLLAGGTDTQYF,TGTGCCAGTAGCCTACTAGCGGGAGGAACAGATACGCAGTATTTT
TRBJ2-5,NA,TRBV5-1,NA,CASSFMRGTQETQYF,TGCGCCAGCAGCTTTATGAGGGGGACCCAAGAGACCCAGTACTTC
TRBJ2-3,NA,TRBV13,NA,CASSPKGLGDTQYF,TGTGCCAGCAGCCCTAAGGGGCTGGGGGATACGCAGTATTTT
TRBJ2-7,TRBD2,TRBV5-6,NA,CASSAAGGSYEQYF,TGTGCCAGCAGCGCAGCGGGGGGCTCCTACGAGCAGTACTTC
TRBJ2-6,NA,TRBV19,NA,CASYGGPGANVLTF,TGTGCCAGTTATGGTGGGCCTGGGGCCAACGTCCTGACTTTC
TRBJ1-2,TRBD1,TRBV7-3,NA,CASSLDRDYGYTF,TGTGCCAGCAGTCTGGACAGGGACTATGGCTACACCTTC
TRBJ2-5,TRBD2,TRBV28,NA,CASSRTSGVIRETQYF,TGTGCCAGCAGTCGGACTAGCGGGGTAATACGCGAGACCCAGTACTTC
TRBJ1-5,TRBD1,TRBV18,NA,CASSTGGRNQPQHF,TGTGCCAGCTCTACAGGGGGAAGGAATCAGCCCCAGCATTTT
TRBJ1-5,TRBD1,TRBV7-3,NA,CASSRGPNQPQHF,TGTGCCAGCAGCAGGGGGCCCAATCAGCCCCAGCATTTT
TRBJ1-2,TRBD1,TRBV13,NA,CASSLQGAYGYTF,TGTGCCAGCAGCCTACAGGGGGCCTATGGCTACACCTTC
TRBJ1-5,NA,TRBV6-2/TRBV6-3,NA,CASSYSARNQPQHF,TGTGCCAGCAGTTACTCGGCCCGCAATCAGCCCCAGCATTTT
TRBJ1-6,TRBD1,TRBV5-1,NA,CASSLEGQGYSPLHF,TGCGCCAGCAGCTTGGAGGGACAGGGGTATTCACCCCTCCACTTT
TRBJ2-6,NA,TRBV18,many,CASSGTDRRSGANVLTF,TGTGCCAGCTCGGGCACCGATAGACGCTCTGGGGCCAACGTCCTGACTTTC
TRBJ2-5,NA,TRBV3-1/TRBV3-2,NA,CASSQDRGETQYF,TGTGCCAGCAGCCAAGACCGGGGGGAGACCCAGTACTTC
TRBJ1-2,TRBD1,TRBV4-1,NA,CASSQGIIPGTGNYGYTF,TGCGCCAGCAGCCAAGGGATTATCCCCGGGACAGGGAACTATGGCTACACCTTC
TRBJ2-5,TRBD2,TRBV5-1,NA,CASSLAPSGVETQYF,TGCGCCAGCAGCTTGGCCCCTAGCGGGGTGGAGACCCAGTACTTC
TRBJ2-3,TRBD2,TRBV6-2/TRBV6-3,few,CASSYPAGEGTDTQYF,TGTGCCAGCAGTTACCCGGCGGGAGAAGGCACAGATACGCAGTATTTT